This T cell receptor beta chain originates from a study of CD8 T cells in Susac syndrome. Random-hexamer reverse transcription was applied to about 0.45 to 1 ug RNA. Each CDR3 protein is one row after TCRdb ran MiXCR on the immunoSEQ multiplex PCR reads. The repertoire holds under 250,000 distinct CDR3 sequences, with roughly 93% as singletons. Germline lookup yields CDR1 MGHRA and CDR2 YSYEKL. This CDR3 is 14 amino acids long. V lost 1 base and J 7 bases, leaving 11 bases between the germline ends. Sequencing of TCR beta covered CD8+ and CD4+ T cells obtained from blood. V usage is TRBV4-1 and J usage is TRBJ1-5; the D gene is possibly TRBD1 (5 bases). This clonotype was sampled from a human donor with multiple sclerosis. Sequencing was done on a sample of CD4+ T cells from PBMCs. The CDR3: CASSQVGGRQPQHF. DNA of the CDR3: TGCGCCAGCAGCCAAGTCGGGGGTAGGCAGCCCCAGCATTTT.